Below, 21 T cell receptor beta chains from the same sample are listed, as sequenced in a study of cytomegalovirus exposure and HLA in healthy donors. The PCR had 60 Vbeta and 13 Jbeta primers. Repertoires were generated with immunoSEQ multiplex PCR, while TCRdb's copy carries only in-frame clones and drops some. The repertoire holds under 200,000 clones, with 65% to 80% as singletons. Source material: PBMCs. These receptor sequences come from a man between 40 and 49 years old in good health and CMV-seronegative.

Details on this clone: The same CDR3 is also encoded by other DNA sequences in this sample. The chain carries TRBV6-5 and TRBJ1-1; weak D call: TRBD1 (6 bases). CDR1 is MNHEY and CDR2 is SVGAGI in the germline V gene. The CDR3 length is 15 residues. V dropped 0 bases and J dropped 2 bases, with 10 bases sitting between them. In DNA, the CDR3 is TGTGCCAGCAGTTACTCCGGACAGCGTAACACTGAAGCTTTCTTT. Translated, it gives CASSYSGQRNTEAFF.

This clone came up once. The chain is built from TRBV20-1 and TRBJ1-4; D gene uncertain. The V gene's germline CDR1 is DFQATT and CDR2 SNEGSKA (reference sequence). Between the trimmed V and J ends, which lost 6 bases and 7 bases, there was a span of 9 bases. This CDR3 contains 11 residues. The DNA of the CDR3 is TGCAGTGCCCAGAGGAGTGAAAAACTGTTTTTT. This sequence encodes CSAQRSEKLFF.

This clone was observed a few times. The chain couples TRBV27 to TRBJ2-1, with a tentative D call TRBD1 (6 bases). The V and J ends lost 5 bases and 4 bases respectively, with 21 bases between them. Germline V gives CDR1 MNHEY, CDR2 SMNVEV (reference sequence). The CDR3 extends over 17 amino acids. CDR3 DNA sequence: TGTGCCAGCAGTCCCCAAATTCGACAGGCCCAATACAATGAGCAGTTCTTC. Residues: CASSPQIRQAQYNEQFF.

This clone turned up a few times. The chain recombines TRBV6-6 with TRBJ2-3; D is perhaps TRBD2 (5 bases). The V gene lost 5 bases and the J gene lost 1 base, with 13 bases spanning the gap. Germline values: CDR1 MNHNY, CDR2 SVGAGI (reference sequence). The CDR3 contains 15 residues. This CDR3 is CASSRLGGRTDTQYF. The CDR3 DNA reads TGTGCCAGCAGTCGCCTGGGCGGGCGCACAGATACGCAGTATTTT.

This sequence joins TRBV27 and TRBJ2-5; a weak D match, TRBD2 (6 bases). Germline V lookup: CDR1 MNHEY, CDR2 SMNVEV (reference sequence). V lost 7 bases, J lost 7 bases, and 16 bases lay in between. The CDR3 has 13 residues. Here the CDR3 DNA reads TGTGCCAGCAACCCCAGGGACTCTAGGACCCAGTACTTC. Its protein is CASNPRDSRTQYF.

V usage is TRBV5-8 and J usage is TRBJ1-2; TRBD1 matches at 10 bases. Germline-derived CDR1 and CDR2 are SGHTS and YDEGEE. The V segment lost 4 bases and the J segment 2 bases; nucleotides outside the gene matches: 2. The CDR3 consists of 14 residues. The DNA of the CDR3 is TGTGCCAGCAGCCCGGGACAGGGGAACTATGGCTACACCTTC. Translation: CASSPGQGNYGYTF.

This clone came up a few times. V gene TRBV27 combines with J gene TRBJ2-7; D call uncertain. With 2 bases removed from V and 2 bases from J, the gap between germline ends came to 10 bases. CDR1 MNHEY and CDR2 SMNVEV come from the germline V gene (reference sequence). The CDR3 has 14 residues. CDR3 in amino acids: CASSLEVGPYEQYF. The DNA for the CDR3 is TGTGCCAGCAGTTTAGAGGTCGGCCCCTACGAGCAGTACTTC.

The chain joins TRBV9 to TRBJ2-7; D not resolved. The CDR3 consists of 14 residues. Per the germline V gene, CDR1 is SGDLS and CDR2 is YYNGEE. Trimming cost V 4 bases and J 0 bases, with 11 bases left between them. The CDR3, as DNA: TGTGCCAGCAGCCCCCCAGGTGACTCCTACGAGCAGTACTTC. It codes for CASSPPGDSYEQYF.

This rearrangement joins TRBV7-6 to TRBJ2-7, with TRBD1 identical over 8 bases. The CDR3 has 12 residues. Germline CDR1 reads SGHVS; CDR2 reads FNYEAQ. The V segment lost 5 bases and the J segment 6 bases; nucleotides outside the gene matches: 3. The CDR3 spells CASSGQGGEQYF. DNA of the CDR3: TGTGCCAGCAGCGGACAGGGTGGCGAGCAGTACTTC.

The chain carries TRBV5-1 and TRBJ2-3, with 8 nucleotides matching TRBD2. Unmatched junction bases numbered 5, after V lost 6 bases and J lost 2 bases. This CDR3 has 14 amino acids. The germline V gene encodes CDR1 SGHRS and CDR2 YFSETQ. The CDR3 loop is CASTLAGITDTQYF. CDR3 nucleotide sequence: TGCGCCAGCACCTTAGCGGGGATCACAGATACGCAGTATTTT.

The chain carries TRBV5-1 and TRBJ1-6, with a weak D call TRBD1 (6 bases). From germline, CDR1 is SGHRS and CDR2 YFSETQ. The V end was cut by 2 bases, the J end by 4 bases, with 7 bases between. The CDR3 has 14 residues. The CDR3 DNA sequence: TGCGCCAGCAGCTTACAGGGTTATAATTCACCCCTCCACTTT. The encoded protein is CASSLQGYNSPLHF.

V is TRBV27 and J is TRBJ1-3; D gene ambiguous. This CDR3 has 16 residues. The V gene lost 0 bases and the J gene lost 4 bases, with 13 bases spanning the gap. Germline CDR1 MNHEY, CDR2 SMNVEV (reference sequence). In nucleotides, the CDR3 is TGTGCCAGCAGTTTATCGAACCCATACGGGGGAAACACCATATATTTT. This sequence encodes CASSLSNPYGGNTIYF.

The genes are TRBV6-1 and TRBJ2-2; D might be TRBD2 (7 bases). The CDR3 extends over 14 amino acids. The germline gives CDR1 MNHNS, CDR2 SASEGT. The V end was cut by 6 bases, the J end by 3 bases, with 11 bases between. CDR3 nucleotides: TGTGCCAGCAGAACGGGGGGCGACACCGGGGAGCTGTTTTTT. Translating it yields CASRTGGDTGELFF.

The chain carries TRBV14 and TRBJ1-6, with a tentative D call TRBD1 (6 bases). V shed 4 bases and J shed 6 bases, with 13 bases lying between them. Germline lookup yields CDR1 SGHDN and CDR2 FVKESK. The CDR3 length is 15 residues. Here the CDR3 reads CASSLTDSSNSPLHF. The CDR3, as DNA: TGTGCCAGCAGCCTAACGGACAGCTCTAATTCACCCCTCCACTTT.

The chain uses TRBV19 and TRBJ2-6, with TRBD1 as a possible D gene (6 bases). Per germline, CDR1 LNHDA and CDR2 SQIVND (reference sequence). Trimming took off 5 bases at V and 0 bases at J, with 11 bases between the two ends. The CDR3 contains 16 residues. The CDR3 here is CASSSGTRSGANVLTF. The CDR3 nucleotides are TGTGCCAGTAGTTCCGGGACACGCTCTGGGGCCAACGTCCTGACTTTC.

This sequence joins TRBV5-6 and TRBJ2-6, with 7 bases aligning to TRBD1. The V and J ends lost 2 bases and 0 bases, in that order; junction bases with no gene match: 5. This CDR3 comprises 17 residues. Germline V gene sequence: CDR1 SGHDT, CDR2 YYEEEE. The CDR3 nucleotides are TGTGCCAGCAGCTTCACAGGGGCCGTCTCTGGGGCCAACGTCCTGACTTTC. It translates to CASSFTGAVSGANVLTF.

This clone was seen a handful of times. The chain couples TRBV4-3 to TRBJ1-2, with 10 nucleotides matching TRBD1. V lost 3 bases and J lost 4; bases outside the gene matches: 8. Germline values: CDR1 LGHNA, CDR2 YSLEER. The CDR3 is made up of 16 amino acids. The DNA of the CDR3 is TGCGCCAGCAGCCAGGCCGGGGGACAGGGGAGCTATGGCTACACCTTC. Its translation: CASSQAGGQGSYGYTF.

This clone was counted a single time. The chain uses TRBV4-2 and TRBJ2-1; no clear D. Germline-derived CDR1 and CDR2 are LGHNA and YNFKEQ. V lost 1 base to trimming and J lost 3 bases, with 10 bases between them. The CDR3 sequence is 15 residues long. CDR3 sequence: CASSQGQPGYNEQFF. CDR3 nucleotide sequence: TGTGCCAGCAGCCAAGGGCAACCGGGCTACAATGAGCAGTTCTTC.

The gene calls are TRBV7-2 and TRBJ1-2; D unresolved. Germline CDR1 reads SGHTA; CDR2 reads FQGNSA. V lost 3 bases and J 8 bases, leaving 13 bases between the germline ends. This CDR3 contains 13 residues. CDR3 sequence reads: CASSFLIQSGYTF. The CDR3 DNA sequence: TGTGCCAGCAGCTTCCTGATACAGTCGGGCTACACCTTC.

The V call is TRBV2, the J call TRBJ1-2; D unclear. The CDR3 is made up of 13 amino acids. V was clipped by 3 bases and J by 8 bases, with 13 bases between them. The germline CDR1 and CDR2 sequences are SNHLY and FYNNEI. CDR3 in DNA: TGTGCCAGCAGTGAGGTTCTCGAGGAGGGCTACACCTTC. Its translation: CASSEVLEEGYTF.

This clone is a singleton in its sample. The chain recombines TRBV5-1 with TRBJ2-7; a possible D gene is TRBD1 (6 bases). Germline V lookup: CDR1 SGHRS, CDR2 YFSETQ. This CDR3 region has 14 residues. Trimming left V 4 bases short and J 2 bases short, with 13 bases between. The CDR3 coding sequence is TGCGCCAGCAGCCCCCGAGGGGGAACCTACGAGCAGTACTTC. Residues: CASSPRGGTYEQYF.